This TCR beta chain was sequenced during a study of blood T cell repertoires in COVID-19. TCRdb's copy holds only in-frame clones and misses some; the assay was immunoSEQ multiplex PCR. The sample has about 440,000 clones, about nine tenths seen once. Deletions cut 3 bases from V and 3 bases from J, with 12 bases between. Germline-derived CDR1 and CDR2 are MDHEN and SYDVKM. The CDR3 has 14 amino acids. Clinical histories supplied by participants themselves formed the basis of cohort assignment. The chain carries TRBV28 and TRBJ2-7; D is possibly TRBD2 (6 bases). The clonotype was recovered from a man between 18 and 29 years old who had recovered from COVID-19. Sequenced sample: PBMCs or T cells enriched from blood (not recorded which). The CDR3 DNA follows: TGTGCCAGCAGTTTGCCAAGGAGGGACTACGAGCAGTACTTC. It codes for CASSLPRRDYEQYF.